This entry lists 19 T cell receptor beta chains sequenced from one sample in a study of blood T cell repertoires in COVID-19. Generated by immunoSEQ multiplex PCR, the TCRdb table keeps only in-frame clones and is missing some. The sample records some 170,000 clones, roughly nine tenths being singletons. The sample comprised PBMCs or T cells enriched from blood (not recorded which). The receptors originated from a human donor with acute COVID-19. The donor label of this sample is uncertain.

V usage is TRBV5-1 and J usage is TRBJ2-5, with TRBD1 identical over 8 bases. Germline V gives CDR1 SGHRS, CDR2 YFSETQ. The CDR3 length is 14 residues. The ends lost 4 bases at V and 5 bases at J; junction bases unmatched: 7. The CDR3 region has the DNA TGCGCCAGCAGCGACGGACAGGGCCCGGAGACCCAGTACTTC. This gives the protein CASSDGQGPETQYF.

The chain is built from TRBV12-3 or TRBV12-4 and TRBJ2-7, with unresolved D. The CDR3 runs to 13 residues. V was clipped by 2 bases and J by 7 bases, with 12 bases between them. CDR3 region: CASSLISGWEQYF. CDR3 sequence (DNA): TGTGCCAGCAGTTTAATCTCCGGGTGGGAGCAGTACTTC.

This sequence joins TRBV4-1 and TRBJ2-1; perhaps TRBD2 as D (6 bases). V was shortened by 3 bases and J by 9 bases, with 18 bases between the two germline ends. Germline CDR1 is MGHRA and CDR2 is YSYEKL. The CDR3 extends over 15 amino acids. CDR3 residues: CASSQPRDSRGEQFF. As DNA, the CDR3 is TGCGCCAGCAGCCAGCCCCGGGACTCCCGTGGTGAGCAGTTCTTC.

The chain has TRBV15 and TRBJ2-1; the D gene is possibly TRBD2 (6 bases). Between the trimmed V and J ends, which lost 5 bases and 7 bases, there was a span of 9 bases. Germline V lookup: CDR1 LNHNV, CDR2 YYDKDF (reference sequence). The CDR3 loop spans 12 amino acids. CDR3 sequence (DNA): TGTGCCACCAGCCGACTAGTAAATGAGCAGTTCTTC. As protein: CATSRLVNEQFF.

The V gene is TRBV5-4, the J gene TRBJ2-1; D perhaps matches TRBD1 (6 bases). Germline V gives CDR1 SGHNT, CDR2 YYREEE (reference sequence). V was trimmed by 4 bases and J by 12 bases, leaving 20 bases between them. This CDR3 region has 14 residues. CDR3 amino acids: CASSIRQAQTGQFF. The CDR3 coding sequence is TGTGCCAGCAGCATCAGACAGGCCCAAACGGGGCAGTTCTTC.

This clone was counted once. The chain is built from TRBV19 and TRBJ2-7; TRBD2 matches at 7 bases. This CDR3 is built from 14 residues. Germline lookup yields CDR1 LNHDA and CDR2 SQIVND (reference sequence). V lost 3 bases, J lost 3 bases, and 5 bases stayed unmatched. CDR3 sequence: CASSIGGRLYEQYF. In DNA form, the CDR3 reads TGTGCCAGTAGTATCGGGGGGAGGCTCTACGAGCAGTACTTC.

Only one count was recorded for this clone. The rearrangement joins TRBV9 to TRBJ2-5; 12 bases fit TRBD2. Germline V lookup: CDR1 SGDLS, CDR2 YYNGEE. This CDR3 has 17 amino acids. The V gene end was trimmed by 0 bases and the J gene end by 3 bases; junction bases not matched to a gene: 6. CDR3 bases: TGTGCCAGCAGCGTAGACCCTAGCGGGGGGGCCAAAGAGACCCAGTACTTC. Its protein is CASSVDPSGGAKETQYF.

The chain uses TRBV2 and TRBJ2-5, with D unclear. The ends were cut back, 2 bases at V and 2 bases at J, with 6 bases in the middle. From germline, CDR1 is SNHLY and CDR2 FYNNEI. The CDR3 is 13 amino acids. Here the CDR3 DNA reads TGTGCCAGCAGTGAATCTATGCAAGAGACCCAGTACTTC. Translated: CASSESMQETQYF.

The chain recombines TRBV7-9 with TRBJ2-3, with D perhaps TRBD2 (7 bases). This CDR3 region has 13 residues. Trimming removed 11 bases at V and 0 bases at J, with 12 bases between. The germline V gene has CDR1 SEHNR and CDR2 FQNEAQ (reference sequence). CDR3 bases: TGTGCCGGCGGGGGCGATAGCACAGATACGCAGTATTTT. Residues: CAGGGDSTDTQYF.

The chain joins TRBV19 to TRBJ2-3, with TRBD1 matching over 7 bases. Germline assignment: CDR1 LNHDA and CDR2 SQIVND (reference sequence). The trim removed 10 bases at V and 3 bases at J, leaving 4 bases unmatched. The length of the CDR3 is 12 residues. This CDR3 reads CAMGQKTDTQYF. The CDR3 coding sequence is TGTGCCATGGGACAGAAGACAGATACGCAGTATTTT.

The gene calls are TRBV6-2 or TRBV6-3 and TRBJ2-1, with 11 bases matching TRBD2. The CDR3 runs 16 residues. Germline V gives CDR1 MNHEY, CDR2 SVGEGT. V shed 0 bases, J shed 7 bases, and the junction held 5 bases outside the gene matches. The CDR3 here is CASSYSTTSGENEQFF. CDR3 bases: TGTGCCAGCAGTTACTCGACGACTAGCGGGGAGAATGAGCAGTTCTTC.

This clone was seen once. V usage is TRBV11-3 and J usage is TRBJ1-1, with D tentatively TRBD1 (6 bases). The germline V gene encodes CDR1 SGHNT and CDR2 YENEEA. Trimming removed 1 base from V and 5 bases from J, with 17 bases in between. The CDR3 consists of 16 residues. The CDR3 bases are TGTGCCAGCAGCTTAGGATATTGGGGGCCAGGGACTGAAGCTTTCTTT. It encodes CASSLGYWGPGTEAFF.

This clone was counted between two and nine times. The V gene is TRBV19, the J gene TRBJ2-7; 7 bases agree with TRBD1. V lost 6 bases, J lost 6 bases, and 17 bases stayed unmatched. The V gene's germline CDR1 is LNHDA and CDR2 SQIVND (reference sequence). The CDR3 spans 16 residues. The CDR3 DNA reads TGTGCCAGTAGCGCTGGGACAGCCTATAGGGGATCCGAGCAGTACTTC. It yields the protein CASSAGTAYRGSEQYF.

The sample holds one count of this clone. V and J are TRBV3-1 (or the pseudogene TRBV3-2) and TRBJ2-1; a possible D gene is TRBD2 (6 bases). Trimming cost V 0 bases and J 6 bases, with 9 bases left between them. The CDR3 contains 14 residues. Per the germline V gene, CDR1 is LGHDT and CDR2 is YNNKEL (reference sequence). The CDR3: CASSQDTTSNEQFF. The CDR3 DNA sequence: TGTGCCAGCAGCCAAGACACGACTAGCAATGAGCAGTTCTTC.

The chain recombines TRBV7-3 with TRBJ2-2; D gene ambiguous. The CDR3 has 14 residues. Germline CDR1 and CDR2: SGHTA and FQGTGA. Trimming removed 1 base at V and 3 bases at J, with 6 bases between. CDR3: CASSLNPDTGELFF. In DNA, the CDR3 is TGTGCCAGCAGCTTAAACCCAGACACCGGGGAGCTGTTTTTT.

V is TRBV24-1 and J is TRBJ2-3; D is perhaps TRBD2 (6 bases). V lost 9 bases and J 0 bases, leaving 18 bases between the germline ends. CDR3 length: 16 residues. Germline CDR1 KGHDR, CDR2 SFDVKD. DNA for the CDR3: TGTGCCACCGTCGGAGGGCTTGGGACTAGCACAGATACGCAGTATTTT. It translates to CATVGGLGTSTDTQYF.

The V gene is TRBV5-1, the J gene TRBJ2-7, with 7 bases lining up with TRBD1. The germline CDR1 and CDR2 sequences are SGHRS and YFSETQ. This CDR3 has 16 residues. V lost 4 bases, J lost 6 bases, and 16 bases stayed unmatched. The CDR3: CASSRDSDIYEGEQYF. The CDR3 DNA sequence: TGCGCCAGCAGCCGGGACAGCGATATCTACGAAGGCGAGCAGTACTTC.

The chain couples TRBV9 to TRBJ2-5, with TRBD2 matching 9 bases. The junction had 7 bases not matched to a gene; V was cut back by 5 bases and J by 5 bases. There are 14 residues in the CDR3. Germline lookup yields CDR1 SGDLS and CDR2 YYNGEE. The CDR3 here is CASSSGTSSETQYF. CDR3 DNA: TGTGCCAGCAGTTCCGGGACTAGCAGTGAGACCCAGTACTTC.

This clone was recorded a few times. CDR3 sequence reads: CASSVGDSANEQFF. CDR3 DNA: TGTGCCAGCAGCGTGGGGGACTCCGCCAATGAGCAGTTCTTC. The rearrangement joins TRBV5-8 to TRBJ2-1; the D gene is possibly TRBD2 (6 bases). V gave up 4 bases and J gave up 6 bases, with 14 bases separating them. The CDR3 is 14 residues long. Germline V gives CDR1 SGHTS, CDR2 YDEGEE. The full variable domain, with the rest looked up from reference TRBV5-8 and TRBJ2-1, is EAGVTQSPTHLIKTRGQQATLRCSPISGHTSVYWYQQALGLGLQFLLWYDEGEERNRGNFPPRFSGRQFPNYSSELNVNALELEDSALYLCASSVGDSANEQFFGPGTRLTVL.